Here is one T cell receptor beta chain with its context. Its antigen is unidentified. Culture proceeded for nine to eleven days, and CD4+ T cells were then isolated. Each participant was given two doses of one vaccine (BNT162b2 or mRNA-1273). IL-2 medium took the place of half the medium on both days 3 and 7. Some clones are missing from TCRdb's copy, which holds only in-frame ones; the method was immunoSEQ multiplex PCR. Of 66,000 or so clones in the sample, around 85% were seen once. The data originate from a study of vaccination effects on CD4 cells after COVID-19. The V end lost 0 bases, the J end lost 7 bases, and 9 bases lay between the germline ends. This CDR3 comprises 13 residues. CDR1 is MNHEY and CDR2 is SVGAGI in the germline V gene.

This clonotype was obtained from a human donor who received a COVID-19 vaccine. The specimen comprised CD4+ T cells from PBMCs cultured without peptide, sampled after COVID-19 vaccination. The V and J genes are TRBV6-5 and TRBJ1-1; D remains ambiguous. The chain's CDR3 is CASSYSAFGEAFF. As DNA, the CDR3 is TGTGCCAGCAGTTACTCGGCGTTCGGTGAAGCTTTCTTT.